What follows describes a single T cell receptor (beta chain). The sample holds many counts of this clone. Its antigen has not been determined. No base quality information exists; no much larger clone differs at one position. This entry belongs to a study of blood T cell repertoires in COVID-19 (dated by TCRdb to between 2020 and 2021). Background for the entire study: Collaborator samples came from the United States, Italy and Spain and covered acute and convalescent phases of COVID-19. The material from the prospective study consisted of cDNA or gDNA derived from T cells, B-cell-depleted T cells, or PBMCs. The dataset comprised deeply sampled blood TCRbeta repertoires from subjects exposed to, actively infected with, or recovered from COVID-19. The repertoires were released in a freely available public database intended as a resource for research on the immune response to SARS-CoV-2. The samples were drawn from the first 160 participants of the ongoing ImmuneRACE study and from 950 to 1,500 subjects provided by 6 global collaborators. Nearly every sample came with metadata listing a de-identified subject ID, COVID-19 status, age in years and sex. Where available, HLA class I and class II types were taken from metadata supplied by the sample provider and were not determined by assay-based typing.

TCRbeta CDR3 regions were amplified from genomic DNA using the immunoSEQ Assay, a bias-controlled multiplex PCR. The source study handled its data this way. The number of nucleated cells in each sample was estimated from the amplification of reference gene primers within the assay. To quantify the absolute abundance of each unique TCRbeta CDR3 rearrangement, sequence reads were collapsed and filtered. For each sample, productive Simpson clonality was calculated as the square root of Simpson's diversity index over productive rearrangements. The table was pulled from immuneACCESS by TCRdb, which kept in-frame rearrangements only. Such tables lose some clones; where checked, under half of the loss comes from unresolved V genes, and the rest has no known cause. Clonal size and the V and J genes are those of that table, whereas D and trimming came from the DNA. This sample lists about 130,000 clones; about four fifths were detected once. Of the sample, around 9.8% is held by the ten largest clones.

Broader findings and caveats from the paper: The quantity of clinical and demographic metadata differed by source and by participant and was supplied without curation.

The collaborating institutions used their own protocols to collect whole blood in K2EDTA tubes. For TCRbeta analysis, collaborators shipped samples in one of three forms: frozen whole blood, isolated PBMCs, or DNA extracted from either of those sample types. The sequenced material came from peripheral blood. This clonotype was sampled from a man in his forties with active or convalescent COVID-19.

The CDR3 reads as follows: CASSSGSQPGYGYTF. The DNA is as follows: TGTGCCAGCAGCTCTGGGTCACAGCCAGGCTATGGCTACACCTTC. Rearrangement joined TRBV7-6 to TRBJ1-2; the D gene is unclear. The germline V gene encodes CDR1 SGHVS and CDR2 FNYEAQ. At the junction V is shortened by 4 bases and J by 4 bases, with 16 bases in between. From the cysteine up to the phenylalanine, the CDR3 has a length of 15 residues. CDR3 DNA only is kept here, 45 bases in frame from base 1.